This TCR beta chain was captured in a study of blood T cell repertoires in COVID-19. Study in general: Acute-phase and convalescent COVID-19 samples originated in the United States, Italy and Spain. From T cells, B-cell-depleted T cells, or PBMCs came the material, which was cDNA or gDNA.

Two negative PCRs, clearance, or symptom resolution characterized the recovered Cohort 3 donors. Measured with immunoSEQ multiplex PCR; TCRdb has only the in-frame clones, and not every one. In the table there are over 250,000 clones, over 75% of which are singletons. V gave up 3 bases and J gave up 5 bases, with 13 bases separating them. Germline lookup yields CDR1 MDHEN and CDR2 SYDVKM. CDR3 length: 15 residues. The sample consisted of PBMCs or T cells enriched from blood (not recorded which). The chain uses TRBV28 and TRBJ2-2; a weak D match, TRBD2 (6 bases). The sequence derives from a woman younger than 45 who had recovered from COVID-19. The CDR3 here is CASSFVGLQTGELFF. The CDR3 DNA reads as TGTGCCAGCAGTTTCGTGGGACTGCAAACCGGGGAGCTGTTTTTT.